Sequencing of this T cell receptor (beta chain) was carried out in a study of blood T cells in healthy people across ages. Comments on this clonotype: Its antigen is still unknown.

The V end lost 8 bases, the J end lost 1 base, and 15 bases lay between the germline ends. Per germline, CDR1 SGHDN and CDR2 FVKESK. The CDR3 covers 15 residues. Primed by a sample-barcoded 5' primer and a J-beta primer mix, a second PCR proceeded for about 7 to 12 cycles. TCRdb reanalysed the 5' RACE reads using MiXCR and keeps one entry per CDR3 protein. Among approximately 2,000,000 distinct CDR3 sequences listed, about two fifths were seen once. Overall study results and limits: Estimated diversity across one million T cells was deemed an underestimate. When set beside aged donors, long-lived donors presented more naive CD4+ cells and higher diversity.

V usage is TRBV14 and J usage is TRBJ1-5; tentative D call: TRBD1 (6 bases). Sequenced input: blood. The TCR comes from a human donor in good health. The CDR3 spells CASRLQTGSNQPQHF. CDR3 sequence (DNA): TGTGCCAGCCGGCTACAGACAGGCAGCAATCAGCCCCAGCATTTT.